This T cell receptor (beta chain) was recovered during a study of T cell repertoires in cytomegalovirus infection. Study-wide results and limits: Frequencies of public TCR beta families were cumulated, and this identified carriers of CMV plus the relevant HLA.

TCRdb independently ran MiXCR on the reads; one entry per CDR3 protein. The sample gives 680,000 or so distinct CDR3 sequences, about 33% of which show up once; 15% to 20% is in the top ten. V was pared by 2 bases and J by 1 base, with 10 bases between. Germline CDR1 is MNHNS and CDR2 is SASEGT. This CDR3 has 15 amino acids. This clonotype was picked up many times. Its specificity is unknown. Sequences were derived from cultured PBMCs, sampled from culture after CMV antigen stimulation. The chain uses TRBV6-1 and TRBJ2-3, with D perhaps matching TRBD1 (6 bases). The sequence derives from a human donor in good health (CMV status not recorded). Some clones in this sample may be carry-over from other donors' samples. The DNA for the CDR3 is TGTGCCAGCAGTGAATGGGGGCGGGGCACAGATACGCAGTATTTT. Translation: CASSEWGRGTDTQYF.